This record covers a single T cell receptor (beta chain). Its cognate antigen is unknown. Libraries were prepared by immunoSEQ multiplex PCR; TCRdb keeps only in-frame clonotypes and omits some of them. The sample contains about 50,000 clones, about four fifths of which appear only once. The sample is drawn from a study of PD-L1 blockade in urothelial cancer. Turning to the study itself: Median T cell yield from blood was 110,000 to 150,000. General study points: In blood at 3 weeks, tumor-associated clones expanded more among patients with durable benefit.

Time point meaning: pretreatment peripheral blood. Patients' cancers were locally advanced or metastatic urothelial carcinomas. Every patient provided from 1 to 8 samples, collected pretreatment and on-treatment. This receptor was identified in a man aged 70 or older with urothelial cancer. Sequenced here: PBMCs, sampled around atezolizumab (anti-PD-L1) treatment.

CDR3 region: CASSNPGGSYEQYF. The CDR3 DNA is TGTGCCAGCTCAAATCCAGGGGGTTCCTACGAGCAGTACTTC. The chain is built from TRBV18 and TRBJ2-7, with 7 bases identical to TRBD1. This CDR3 has 14 residues. The ends lost 5 bases at V and 1 base at J; junction bases unmatched: 5. Germline loops: CDR1 KGHSH, CDR2 LQKENI.